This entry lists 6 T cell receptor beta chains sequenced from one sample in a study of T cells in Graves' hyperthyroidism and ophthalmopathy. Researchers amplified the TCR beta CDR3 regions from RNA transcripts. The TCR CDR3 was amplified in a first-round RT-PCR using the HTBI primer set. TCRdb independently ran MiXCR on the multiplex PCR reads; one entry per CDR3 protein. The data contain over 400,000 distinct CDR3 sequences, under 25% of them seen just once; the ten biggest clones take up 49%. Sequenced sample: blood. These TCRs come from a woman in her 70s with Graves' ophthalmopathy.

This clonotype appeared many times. In nucleotides, the CDR3 is TGTGCCAGCAAAGGGTCGGGAACCGGGGAGCTGTTTTTT. Amino acids: CASKGSGTGELFF. The chain combines TRBV27 with TRBJ2-2; TRBD2 might be the D (5 bases). Germline V gives CDR1 MNHEY, CDR2 SMNVEV (reference sequence). The CDR3 consists of 13 residues. V lost 7 bases and J lost 5, with 11 bases in between.

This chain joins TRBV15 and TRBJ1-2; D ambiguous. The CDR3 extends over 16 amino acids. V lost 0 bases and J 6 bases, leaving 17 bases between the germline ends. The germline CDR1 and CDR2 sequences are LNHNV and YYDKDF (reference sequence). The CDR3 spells CATSRDLPAPGNGYTF. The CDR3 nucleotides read TGTGCCACCAGCAGAGATCTTCCGGCTCCGGGGAATGGCTACACCTTC.

The CDR3 region has the DNA TGCGCCAGCCGTCGGGACCAGACTTTCGGGGGCTACACCTTC. It encodes CASRRDQTFGGYTF. The gene calls are TRBV5-1 and TRBJ1-2, with a tentative D call TRBD1 (5 bases). This CDR3 has 14 residues. CDR1 and CDR2 from the germline V gene are SGHRS and YFSETQ. V dropped 7 bases and J dropped 8 bases, with 21 bases sitting between them.

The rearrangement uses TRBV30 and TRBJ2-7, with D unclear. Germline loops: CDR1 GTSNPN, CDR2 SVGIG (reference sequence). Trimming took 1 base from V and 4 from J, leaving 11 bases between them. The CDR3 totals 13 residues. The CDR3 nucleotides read TGTGCCTGGAGTGGTGGAATAACATACGAGCAGTACTTC. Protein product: CAWSGGITYEQYF.

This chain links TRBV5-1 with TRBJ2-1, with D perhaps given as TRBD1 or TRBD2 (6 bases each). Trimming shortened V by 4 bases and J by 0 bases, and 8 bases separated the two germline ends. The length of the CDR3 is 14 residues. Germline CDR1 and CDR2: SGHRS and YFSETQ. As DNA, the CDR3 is TGCGCCAGCAGCGAGGGGGGCTCCTACAATGAGCAGTTCTTC. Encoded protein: CASSEGGSYNEQFF.

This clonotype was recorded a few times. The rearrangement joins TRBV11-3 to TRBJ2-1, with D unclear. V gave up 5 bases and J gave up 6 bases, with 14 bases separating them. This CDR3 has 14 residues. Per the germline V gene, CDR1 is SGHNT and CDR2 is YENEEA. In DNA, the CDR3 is TGTGCCAGCAGCCTCTTCGGTGACCCCAATGAGCAGTTCTTC. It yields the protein CASSLFGDPNEQFF.